The text below deals with one TCR beta chain. This clonotype was detected many times. The antigen this receptor binds is unknown. Base qualities were left out, and no much larger clone turns up one base away. The data are from a study of CD8 T cells in ankylosing spondylitis (TCRdb year 2017). Some background on the complete study: The study set out to find disease-linked TCR variants by profiling T cell receptor beta repertoires in ankylosing spondylitis patients and healthy donors. In total, the full study cohort was made up of 95 to 110 healthy donors and about two dozen ankylosing spondylitis patients. Peripheral blood was sampled, and synovial fluid was also collected from ankylosing spondylitis patients. What the research found in general, with its limitations: Blood from ankylosing spondylitis patients appeared to be characterized by a TCR beta motif composed of roughly eight highly homologous amino acid variants. Some motif variants had previously been reported in the synovial fluid and blood of reactive arthritis patients, which suggests shared mechanisms of disease initiation. In peripheral blood, the disease-linked clones were found at relatively low frequencies and had a CD8+ phenotype. Significant enrichment of the disease-linked clones was reported in matched synovial fluid samples from ankylosing spondylitis patients.

Synovial fluid samples were matched to blood samples from the same ankylosing spondylitis patients. Sequencing was carried out with an Illumina HiSeq 2500. TCR beta libraries were prepared by quantitative 5'-RACE with molecular barcodes. As for the authors' bioinformatics: To identify disease-linked TCR variants, a new computational method was used, one built on a probabilistic model of VDJ rearrangement. In-frame beta chains were kept once TCRdb had trimmed the public reads at Q25 with fastp and called clones with MiXCR. Rows merge per CDR3 protein into single entries with the most common DNA and genes. V and J calls and clone size were set by TCRdb, not the authors. This sample is represented by some 130,000 distinct CDR3 sequences; roughly 8.4% of them were singletons. The ten largest clones represent 7.3% of the sample. Its CDR3 holds 14 amino acids, cysteine through phenylalanine. The entry retains the CDR3 DNA only, 42 bases that are in frame from base 1. Per the germline V gene, SGHRS is the CDR1 and YFSETQ is the CDR2. The junction shows trimming of 0 bases on V and 2 bases on J, plus 7 bases between the germline ends.

The TCR comes from a male donor with ankylosing spondylitis. Rearrangement joined TRBV5-1 to TRBJ2-3, and the D gene may be TRBD1, 5 bases matching. Sequenced input: synovial fluid, either unsorted or a sorted T cell fraction (not recorded which). The sequence in DNA is TGCGCCAGCAGCTTGGGGACAAACACAGATACGCAGTATTTT. This is translated as CASSLGTNTDTQYF.